This T cell receptor (beta chain) derives from a study of cytomegalovirus exposure and HLA in healthy donors (dated by TCRdb to 2017 to 2019). Looking at the study overall: An earlier analysis of approximately 590 of the donors reported approximately 300 Gb of sequence data and 120 million or so unique TCR beta sequences from some 180 million T cells. An early release covering approximately 600 HLA-typed donors comprised roughly 300 gigabases of sequencing data and about 90 million unique TCR sequences. Of the approximately 400 genotyped donors, approximately 80% fell in the genetic ancestry cluster associated with self-reported Caucasian donors. The aim of the study was to test whether cataloging public T cell receptors could identify signatures of past pathogen exposure. The study profiled the T cell repertoires of about 640 subjects by immunosequencing and related them to cytomegalovirus serostatus. A separate validation cohort of roughly 130 different subjects was used in addition to the approximately 700-subject first cohort. To predict cytomegalovirus infection status, the study brought together high-throughput TCR immunosequencing, statistical association of individual TCRs with disease status, and machine learning. In a later analysis, previously published TCR beta repertoires from 500 to 750 donors were re-analyzed and high-resolution HLA genotyping was added so that TCR occurrence patterns could be studied. The later analysis used no new phenotypic data to find candidate immune exposures, relying instead on TCR beta sequences and their occurrence across donors. An earlier analysis of approximately 580 of the donors used high-throughput TCR beta sequencing to judge whether each TCR beta V gene segment behaved as functional or pseudogenic. Donor age, sex, ethnicity and CMV serostatus were collected together with the repertoire data. A later genetic analysis took genome-wide SNP genotypes for about three fifths of the 666 donors and used that subset as a discovery cohort. Every repertoire in the discovery cohort had been generated on one and the same sequencing platform. HLA typing included class I and class II loci at four-digit resolution. Typing coverage differed by locus: A, B, C, DRB1 and DQB1 were typed in roughly 620-640 donors, DQA1 in about 500, DPA1 in around 600, and DPB1 in approximately 450. Four to six DR-DQ haplotypes were handled as single units for association and clustering, since linkage in the cohort was strong. Across 398 genotyped donors of the cohort, an average of about 240,000 unique TCR beta nucleotide sequences per donor were sequenced, and 15% to 20% of those sequences were non-productive. Paper-wide results and their limitations: Because the 87-base-pair reads could not distinguish some IMGT-functional V segments, including TRBV6-2 and TRBV6-3, those segments were excluded. It was suggested by the authors that the approach could potentially be generalized to other disease states and immunological phenotypes. In this cohort, only TCR beta chains were sequenced, and detectable features were limited by the absence of alpha or paired-chain data. A later analysis reported that several top co-occurrence clusters appeared linked to parvovirus B19, influenza, CMV and Epstein-Barr virus. In a later analysis, the rate of TCR association differed among HLA loci, with DRB1 alleles having the most associated TCRs and HLA-C alleles having the fewest. Most TCR sequences were observed very rarely across donors, whereas some public TCRs were present in many individuals. A later genetic analysis reported fewer N-insertions in productive TCRs among donors in an Asian-associated ancestry cluster than the roughly 700-donor mean. In vitro tests confirmed that a few of the cytomegalovirus-associated TCR beta chains recognize cytomegalovirus antigens. Assigning TCR associations to individual alleles was difficult when HLA alleles, especially DR and DQ, strongly co-occurred. Linkage disequilibrium might explain the correlated functional status among segregating V segments, but an unknown experimental factor could not be excluded. A later analysis found that HLA-associated TCR beta chains were more clonally expanded and had lower generation probabilities than equally common non-associated chains. In a later analysis, 16,951 TCR beta sequences were associated with specific HLA alleles at a false discovery rate of 0.05. Approximately 16 rarely observed V segments, including chromosome 9 orphons, were excluded from the earlier analysis of about 610 of the donors because counts were too low. For the cohort, immune exposure information was limited to CMV serostatus. The classifier was reported to diagnose cytomegalovirus status with high specificity and sensitivity in both the original cohort and the validation cohort. A cluster of highly shared sequence variants was judged likely to be a technical artifact of the sequencing pipeline. In an earlier analysis of a few hundred of the donors, most TCR beta V segments were observed in productive rearrangements about 87% or about 30% of the time, broadly matching IMGT annotations. A later genetic analysis associated a missense DCLRE1C variant with V-gene and J-gene trimming of TCR beta chains, and an independent cohort replicated the association. The presence/absence analyses assumed that sequencing depth was roughly uniform across donors, and that assumption may not be true. A later analysis found that most CMV-associated TCR beta chains appeared HLA-restricted, with HLA associations seemingly driven largely by CMV exposure. Because some donors lacked HLA typing at each locus, the association tests relied only on the typed subset. A further reported finding was that TCR beta sequences accurately predicted the HLA-A and HLA-B alleles for most subjects in the first cohort. The study listed 150 to 200 TCR beta chains as associated with cytomegalovirus.

The library was produced with the immunoSEQ multiplex PCR assay. For the multiplex PCR, a mixture combining 60 forward primers for TCR Vbeta segments and 13 reverse primers for TCR Jbeta segments was used. Amplification of the CDR3 region of rearranged TCR beta genes was performed with a multiplex PCR assay on genomic DNA. The Illumina HiSeq System was used to sequence the amplified TCR beta libraries as 87-base-pair reads. The authors' analysis ran thus. Across the 600 to 700 repertoires, a later analysis counted 80 million or so unique TCR beta chains, 8.5 million to 12 million of which were shared by at least two donors. Raw reads were error-corrected and collapsed into unique sequences by a nearest-neighbor algorithm in which closely related sequences were merged to remove PCR and sequencing errors. To assign V, D and J gene segments, CDR3 sequences were aligned to IMGT reference sequences. Each retained sequence needed at least a six-nucleotide match to both a V gene segment and a J gene segment. Rearrangements were called productive when the CDR3 lacked stop codons and stayed in frame with V and J; all others were non-productive. Following IMGT convention, CDR3 was defined as the stretch from the second conserved V-encoded cysteine to the conserved J-encoded phenylalanine. The earlier analysis of about 570 of the donors excluded any sequence lacking an unambiguous match to a single V gene segment. An earlier analysis of a few hundred of the donors classified V segments as functional when productive rearrangements were above 56.7% and as segregating when the standard deviation between donors was above 5%. A statistical classification framework was built to diagnose cytomegalovirus status from the catalog of TCR beta chain sequences. V and J gene assignment, in a later analysis, came from comparing TCR nucleotide sequences with IMGT/GENE-DB human TR gene sequences. Using the TCRdist pipeline, a later analysis assigned CDR3 sequences along with most-parsimonious VDJ recombination scenarios. In a later analysis, each TCR beta chain was defined by its CDR3 amino acid sequence together with its V-gene family, and reads lacking a unique V-gene family were excluded. To address suspected cross-contamination and a sequencing artifact, a later analysis removed 450 to 700 highly shared, low-generation-probability nucleotide sequences. For each public chain, a later analysis derived a clonal expansion index from normalized ranks of inferred template counts within each repertoire. Generation probabilities in a later analysis came from a VDJ recombination model fitted to out-of-frame rearrangements, and those results were checked against IGoR. A later analysis scored TCR-TCR, TCR-HLA and TCR-CMV co-occurrence with hypergeometric tests, applying a repertoire-size bias correction to TCR pairs. In a later analysis, false discovery rates were estimated by permuting HLA or CMV assignments 20 times. In a later analysis, co-occurring TCRs were grouped using DBSCAN, with TCRdist sequence similarity added in when clustering inside HLA-allele-positive subsets. Co-occurrence clustering excluded repertoires with fewer than 30,000 or more than 120,000 public chains, plus five with anomalous nucleotide sharing. What TCRdb holds here is the immuneACCESS table cut down to in-frame rearrangements. Part of the clones is not present; checked against another copy, under half of the missing clones reflect an unresolved V gene, and the others are unexplained. Clone size and V and J calls were adopted from that table, with D and trimming inferred from the DNA. Here the sample has a few hundred thousand clones; 77% occur a single time. Roughly 2.5% of the sample is in the top ten clones.

In total, 600 or so healthy bone marrow donors made up the cohort. Cohort members were all nominally healthy when sampled, although unrecorded immune exposures were likely present. The donor was CMV seropositive and belonged to the group of 250 to 300 seropositive cohort members. Every donor gave a peripheral blood sample, and the peripheral blood mononuclear cells from that sample were used for TCR beta sequencing. Genomic DNA extraction from the blood cell samples was performed with the Qiagen DNeasy Blood Extraction Kit. CDR1 ENHRY and CDR2 SYGVKD are derived from the germline V gene. Inclusive of the bounding cysteine and phenylalanine, the CDR3 is 13 residues long. The only DNA kept is the CDR3, 39 bases in frame from the first base. V was cut back by 10 bases and J by 0 bases, leaving a gap of 12 bases between them. A remark on this clone: Its antigen remains unidentified. Base qualities are not provided; no much larger clone lies one nucleotide away.

The rearranged segments are TRBV10-3 and TRBJ1-1, with a tentative D gene TRBD1 over 5 matching bases. Sequencing was done on a sample of PBMCs. The origin of this receptor is a woman aged 55-75 years in good health and CMV-seropositive. The CDR3 reads as follows: CATCDSMNTEAFF. The sequenced DNA: TGTGCCACATGTGACAGCATGAACACTGAAGCTTTCTTT.